This TCR beta chain was found in a study of CD8 T cells in Susac syndrome. This CDR3 spans 14 amino acids. Germline V gene lookup returns CDR1 SGHTA and CDR2 FQGNSA. The V and J ends lost 4 bases and 0 bases respectively, with 9 bases between them. TCR beta sequencing covered blood CD8+ and CD4+ T cells. Through negative isolation, CD4+ and CD8+ T cells were obtained, while TEMRA cells were enriched using FACS. Study results and caveats: The TCR sequencing and HLA analysis in the study involved a relatively small number of individuals, as the study acknowledged.

Random hexamers were used to reverse transcribe 0.5 to 1 ug of RNA. By means of immunoSEQ multiplex PCR, TCR beta CDR3 spanning 54 Vbeta and 13 Jbeta underwent amplification. MiXCR was run by TCRdb on the immunoSEQ multiplex PCR reads, yielding one entry per CDR3 protein. Among some 180,000 distinct CDR3 sequences listed, roughly 94% were seen once. Regarding this clonotype: The antigen is unknown.

Sequenced input: CD4+ T cells from PBMCs. The rearrangement links TRBV7-2 to TRBJ1-2; no clear D gene. This TCR came from a human donor in good health. The chain's CDR3 is CASSSDGPNYGYTF. The CDR3 DNA is TGTGCCAGCAGCTCGGACGGCCCTAACTATGGCTACACCTTC.